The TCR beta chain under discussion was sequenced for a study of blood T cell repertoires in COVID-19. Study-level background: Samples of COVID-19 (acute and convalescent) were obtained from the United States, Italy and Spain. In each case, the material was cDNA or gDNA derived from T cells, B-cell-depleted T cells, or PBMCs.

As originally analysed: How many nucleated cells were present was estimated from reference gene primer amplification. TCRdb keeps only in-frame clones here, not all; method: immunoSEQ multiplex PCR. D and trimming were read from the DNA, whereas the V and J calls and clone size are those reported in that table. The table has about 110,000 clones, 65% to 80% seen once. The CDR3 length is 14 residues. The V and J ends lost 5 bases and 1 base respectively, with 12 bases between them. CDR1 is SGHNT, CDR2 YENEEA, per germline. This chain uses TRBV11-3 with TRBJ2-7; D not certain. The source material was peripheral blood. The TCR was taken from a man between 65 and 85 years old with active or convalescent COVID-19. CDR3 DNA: TGTGCCAGCAGCCTCGGTAGCAGTTCCTACGAGCAGTACTTC. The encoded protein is CASSLGSSSYEQYF.